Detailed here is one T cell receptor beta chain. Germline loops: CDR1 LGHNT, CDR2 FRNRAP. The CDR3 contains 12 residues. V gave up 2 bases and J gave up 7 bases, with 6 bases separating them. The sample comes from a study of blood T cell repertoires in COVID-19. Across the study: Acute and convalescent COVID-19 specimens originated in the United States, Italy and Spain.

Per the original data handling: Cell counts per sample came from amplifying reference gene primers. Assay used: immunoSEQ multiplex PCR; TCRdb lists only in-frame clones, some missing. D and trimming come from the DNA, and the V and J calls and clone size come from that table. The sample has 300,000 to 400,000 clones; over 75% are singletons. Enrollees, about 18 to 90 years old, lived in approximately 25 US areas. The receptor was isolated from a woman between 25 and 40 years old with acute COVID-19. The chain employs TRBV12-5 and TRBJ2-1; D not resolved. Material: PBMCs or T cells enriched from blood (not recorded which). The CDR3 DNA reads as TGTGCTAGTGGTTTGCCCCTTAATGAGCAGTTCTTC. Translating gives CASGLPLNEQFF.